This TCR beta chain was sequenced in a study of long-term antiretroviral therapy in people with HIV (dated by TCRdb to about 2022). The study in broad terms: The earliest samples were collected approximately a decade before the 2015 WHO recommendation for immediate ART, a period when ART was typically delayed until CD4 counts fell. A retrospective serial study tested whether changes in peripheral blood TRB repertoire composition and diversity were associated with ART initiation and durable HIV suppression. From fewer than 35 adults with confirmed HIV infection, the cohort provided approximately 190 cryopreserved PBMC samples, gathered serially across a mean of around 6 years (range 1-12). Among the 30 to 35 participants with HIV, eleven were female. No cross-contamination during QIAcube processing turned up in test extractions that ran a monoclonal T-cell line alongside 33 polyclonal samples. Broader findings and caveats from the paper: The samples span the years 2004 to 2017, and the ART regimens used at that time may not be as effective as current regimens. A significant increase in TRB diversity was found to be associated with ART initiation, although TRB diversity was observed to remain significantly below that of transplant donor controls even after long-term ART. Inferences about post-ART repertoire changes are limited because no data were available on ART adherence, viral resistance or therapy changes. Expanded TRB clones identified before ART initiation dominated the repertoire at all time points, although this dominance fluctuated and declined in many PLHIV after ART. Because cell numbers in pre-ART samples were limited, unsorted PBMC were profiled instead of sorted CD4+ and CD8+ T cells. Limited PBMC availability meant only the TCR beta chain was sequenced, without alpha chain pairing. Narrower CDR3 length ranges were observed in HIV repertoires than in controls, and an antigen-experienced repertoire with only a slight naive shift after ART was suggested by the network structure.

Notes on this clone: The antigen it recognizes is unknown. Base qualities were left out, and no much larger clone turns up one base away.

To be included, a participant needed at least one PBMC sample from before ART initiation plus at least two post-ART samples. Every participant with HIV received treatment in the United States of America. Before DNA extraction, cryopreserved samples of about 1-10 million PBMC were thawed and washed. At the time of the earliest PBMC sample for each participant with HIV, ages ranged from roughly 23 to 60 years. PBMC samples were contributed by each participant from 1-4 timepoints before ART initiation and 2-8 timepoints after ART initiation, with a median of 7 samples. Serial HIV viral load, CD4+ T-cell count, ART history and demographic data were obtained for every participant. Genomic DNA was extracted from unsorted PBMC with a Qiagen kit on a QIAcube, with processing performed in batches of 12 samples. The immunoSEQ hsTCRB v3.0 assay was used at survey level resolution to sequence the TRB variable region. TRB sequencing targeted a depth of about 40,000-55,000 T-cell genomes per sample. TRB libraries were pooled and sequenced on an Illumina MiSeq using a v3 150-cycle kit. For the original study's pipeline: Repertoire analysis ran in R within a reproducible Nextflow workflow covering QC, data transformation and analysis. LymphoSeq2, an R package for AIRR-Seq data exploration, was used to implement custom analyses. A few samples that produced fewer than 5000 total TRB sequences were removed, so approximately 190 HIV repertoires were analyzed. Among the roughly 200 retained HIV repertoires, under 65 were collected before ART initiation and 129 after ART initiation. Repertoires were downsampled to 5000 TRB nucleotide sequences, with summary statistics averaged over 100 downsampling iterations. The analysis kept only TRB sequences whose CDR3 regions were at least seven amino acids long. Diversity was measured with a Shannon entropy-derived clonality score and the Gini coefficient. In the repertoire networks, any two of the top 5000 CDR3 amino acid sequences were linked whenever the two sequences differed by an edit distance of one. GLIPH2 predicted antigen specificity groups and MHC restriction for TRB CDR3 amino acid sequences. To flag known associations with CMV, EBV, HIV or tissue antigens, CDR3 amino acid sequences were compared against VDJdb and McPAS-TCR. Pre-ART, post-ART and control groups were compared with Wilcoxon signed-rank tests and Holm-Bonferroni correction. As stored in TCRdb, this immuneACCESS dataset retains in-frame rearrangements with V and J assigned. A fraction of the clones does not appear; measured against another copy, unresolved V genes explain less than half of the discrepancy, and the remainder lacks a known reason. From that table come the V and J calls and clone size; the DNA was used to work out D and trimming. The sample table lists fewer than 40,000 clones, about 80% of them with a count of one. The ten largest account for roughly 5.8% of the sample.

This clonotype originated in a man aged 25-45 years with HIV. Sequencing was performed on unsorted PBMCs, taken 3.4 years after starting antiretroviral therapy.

The sequence in DNA is TGTGCCAGCAGTCCCACGGATACCTACGAGCAGTACTTC. The encoded protein is CASSPTDTYEQYF. The receptor chain draws on TRBV28 and TRBJ2-7; the D segment cannot be called with confidence. V drops 5 bases and J drops 2 bases, leaving 10 bases in between. The CDR3 measures 13 amino acids from cysteine to phenylalanine. CDR3 DNA is the only sequence kept; it has 39 bases, read in frame from the first base. CDR1 and CDR2 (MDHEN, SYDVKM) derive from the germline V gene.